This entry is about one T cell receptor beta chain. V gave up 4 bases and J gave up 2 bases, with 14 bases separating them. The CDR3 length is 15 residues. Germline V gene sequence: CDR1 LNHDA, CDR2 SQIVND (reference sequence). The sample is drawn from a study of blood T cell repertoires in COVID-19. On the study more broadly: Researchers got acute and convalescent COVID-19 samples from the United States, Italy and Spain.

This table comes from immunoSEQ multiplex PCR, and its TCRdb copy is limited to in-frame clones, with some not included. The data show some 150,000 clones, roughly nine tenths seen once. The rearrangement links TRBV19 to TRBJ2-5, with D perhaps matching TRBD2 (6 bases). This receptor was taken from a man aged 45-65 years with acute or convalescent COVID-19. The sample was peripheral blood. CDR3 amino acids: CASSRNGGTQETQYF. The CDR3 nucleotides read TGTGCCAGTAGTAGGAACGGGGGAACACAAGAGACCCAGTACTTC.